These 31 T cell receptor beta chains originate from one sample sequenced in a study of T cells in Graves' hyperthyroidism and ophthalmopathy. RNA transcripts gave rise to amplified TCR beta CDR3 regions. HTBI primers were the set used in a first-round RT-PCR of the TCR CDR3. Each CDR3 protein is one row after TCRdb ran MiXCR on the multiplex PCR reads. The sample lists just over 550,000 distinct CDR3 sequences, around 46% occurring once. The sequencing sample was made of peripheral blood or thyroid tissue (not recorded which). These receptor sequences come from a woman aged 18 to 35 with Graves' hyperthyroidism.

Many counts were recorded for this clonotype. One base away lies a much larger clone, so this may be a sequencing read error. This sequence joins TRBV2 and TRBJ1-1; the D is unclear. Germline CDR1 reads SNHLY; CDR2 reads FYNNEI. The V end was cut by 6 bases, the J end by 1 base, with 9 bases between. The CDR3 has 13 residues. The CDR3 DNA reads as TGTGCCAGCAGCGAGGACTGGAACACTGAAGCTTTCTTT. Protein product: CASSEDWNTEAFF.

CDR3 sequence (DNA): TGTGCCAGCAGTTTATTGGGCCTGAACTATGGCTACACCTTC. This codes for CASSLLGLNYGYTF. This chain connects TRBV7-8 to TRBJ1-2; D remains ambiguous. The CDR3 sequence is 14 residues long. Germline V gene sequence: CDR1 SGHVS, CDR2 FQNEAQ. V was shortened by 6 bases and J by 2 bases, with 13 bases between the two germline ends.

This clonotype was recorded at least ten times. The chain recombines TRBV9 with TRBJ1-2; unclear D gene. The V and J ends lost 0 bases and 3 bases respectively, with 3 bases between them. The germline gives CDR1 SGDLS, CDR2 YYNGEE. The CDR3 sequence is 12 residues long. CDR3 loop: CASSVDDYGYTF. The CDR3, as DNA: TGTGCCAGCAGCGTAGATGACTATGGCTACACCTTC.

In this sample, this clonotype turned up a few times. The chain has TRBV2 and TRBJ2-5; 7 bases map to TRBD2. Germline trimming cut 6 bases from V and 2 bases from J; bases unmatched to any gene: 3. Germline lookup yields CDR1 SNHLY and CDR2 FYNNEI. This CDR3 comprises 13 residues. CDR3 DNA sequence: TGTGCCAGCAGCGGGACTACACAAGAGACCCAGTACTTC. Amino acid sequence: CASSGTTQETQYF.

V usage is TRBV20-1 and J usage is TRBJ1-4; D not resolved. Germline V gene lookup returns CDR1 DFQATT and CDR2 SNEGSKA (reference sequence). This CDR3 contains 16 residues. V shed 0 bases and J shed 0 bases, with 11 bases lying between them. The CDR3 DNA is TGCAGTGCTAGAGACCAGGACCCTGCAACTAATGAAAAACTGTTTTTT. Protein: CSARDQDPATNEKLFF.

CDR3 DNA sequence: TGTGCCAGCAGTGAATCCCAGAATGGCTACACCTTC. As protein: CASSESQNGYTF. The chain carries TRBV2 and TRBJ1-2, with unresolved D. This CDR3 comprises 12 residues. CDR1 and CDR2 from the germline V gene are SNHLY and FYNNEI. Between the trimmed V and J ends, which lost 2 bases and 6 bases, there was a span of 7 bases.

The chain links TRBV9 to TRBJ1-5; the match to TRBD1 covers 7 bases. This CDR3 is 16 amino acids long. J lost 5 bases, V lost 4 bases, and 12 bases had no gene match. The germline V gene encodes CDR1 SGDLS and CDR2 YYNGEE. CDR3 nucleotide sequence: TGTGCCAGCAGCCCCCATAGGGACAGCCAGGATCAGCCCCAGCATTTT. Translated: CASSPHRDSQDQPQHF.

This clonotype was seen at least ten times. The chain carries TRBV7-6 and TRBJ1-1; D is uncertain. The CDR3 extends over 13 amino acids. Germline CDR1 reads SGHVS; CDR2 reads FNYEAQ. Between the trimmed V and J ends, which lost 4 bases and 6 bases, there was a span of 12 bases. The CDR3 DNA reads as TGTGCCAGCAGCTACCGTCCGAGCGCTGAAGCTTTCTTT. Translation: CASSYRPSAEAFF.

This chain links TRBV7-2 with TRBJ1-6, with D unclear. The CDR3 runs 16 residues. Deletions cut 2 bases from V and 8 bases from J, with 16 bases between. Germline CDR1 reads SGHTA; CDR2 reads FQGNSA. CDR3 nucleotides: TGTGCCAGCAGCTTAACCGGTGGACTGGCGCATTCACCCCTCCACTTT. Protein sequence: CASSLTGGLAHSPLHF.

V is TRBV2 and J is TRBJ2-7; D not certain. The V end lost 6 bases, the J end lost 4 bases, and 13 bases lay between the germline ends. The CDR3 contains 13 residues. Germline lookup yields CDR1 SNHLY and CDR2 FYNNEI. The CDR3 DNA reads as TGTGCCAGCAGATTAAACCGCGATTACGAGCAGTACTTC. Translating it yields CASRLNRDYEQYF.

J is TRBJ1-1 and V is TRBV7-9; D might be TRBD1 (5 bases). Trimming left V 4 bases short and J 8 bases short, with 14 bases between. Looked up from germline, CDR1 is SEHNR and CDR2 is FQNEAQ (reference sequence). CDR3 length: 13 residues. CDR3 DNA sequence: TGTGCCAGCAGCTCGCCCGGGACGGTAGAAGCTTTCTTT. Translation: CASSSPGTVEAFF.

The chain uses TRBV7-3 and TRBJ1-2; 7 positions match TRBD1. Germline CDR1 is SGHTA and CDR2 is FQGTGA. The CDR3 contains 14 residues. V shed 6 bases and J 10 bases; nucleotides not matched to a gene: 14. The CDR3 sequence: CASSSTRDSYAYTF. The CDR3 nucleotides read TGTGCCAGCAGTTCAACCCGGGACAGCTACGCCTACACCTTC.

This chain uses TRBV10-3 with TRBJ2-7; 9 bases are a match to TRBD2. The CDR3 length is 14 residues. With 8 bases clipped from V and 1 base from J, the junction kept 6 bases outside the gene matches. Germline values: CDR1 ENHRY, CDR2 SYGVKD. In DNA, the CDR3 is TGTGCCATCTCCCGAAGCGGGAGGTCCTACGAGCAGTACTTC. Translation: CAISRSGRSYEQYF.

This clonotype occurred a few times. The rearrangement joins TRBV5-5 to TRBJ1-2; D is uncertain. Germline CDR1 reads SGHKS; CDR2 reads YYEKEE (reference sequence). The V gene lost 1 base and the J gene lost 4 bases, with 11 bases spanning the gap. This CDR3 is built from 14 residues. CDR3 in DNA: TGTGCCAGCAGCTTGTTTCCGGATCCCTATGGCTACACCTTC. Its translation is CASSLFPDPYGYTF.

This clonotype was observed at least ten times. One end of the junction is discordant with germline, which a read error may explain. V is TRBV29-1 and J is TRBJ2-5, with a weak D call TRBD2 (6 bases). This CDR3 comprises 10 residues. The germline V gene encodes CDR1 SQVTM and CDR2 ANQGSEA. The chain's CDR3 is CSVEEGSKDF. CDR3 nucleotides: TGCAGCGTTGAGGAGGGGTCAAAGGACTTC.

This clonotype was counted between two and nine times. The V gene is TRBV20-1, the J gene TRBJ2-7; no clear D. Trimming cost V 2 bases and J 0 bases, with 11 bases left between them. The CDR3 loop spans 14 amino acids. Germline V CDR1 and CDR2: DFQATT, SNEGSKA (reference sequence). CDR3 sequence (DNA): TGCAGTGCTAGATTCGGACGTTCCTCCTACGAGCAGTACTTC. Translation gives CSARFGRSSYEQYF.

This clonotype was observed a few times. The CDR3 nucleotides are TGTGCCAGCAGCCTGGGACAGACGAACACCGGGGAGCTGTTTTTT. Translating gives CASSLGQTNTGELFF. J is TRBJ2-2 and V is TRBV7-9; 7 nucleotides agree with TRBD1. The CDR3 is 15 residues long. Germline trimming cut 5 bases from V and 0 bases from J; bases unmatched to any gene: 3. Germline V CDR1 and CDR2: SEHNR, FQNEAQ (reference sequence).

This clonotype was picked up many times. The chain has TRBV2 and TRBJ2-5; 7 bases are a match to TRBD1. The junction had 6 bases not matched to a gene; V was cut back by 6 bases and J by 2 bases. CDR1 SNHLY and CDR2 FYNNEI come from the germline V gene. The CDR3 is 14 amino acids. The chain's CDR3 is CASRIRGRQETQYF. For the CDR3, the DNA is TGTGCCAGCAGGATAAGGGGGCGGCAAGAGACCCAGTACTTC.

The chain employs TRBV29-1 and TRBJ2-7, with 10 nucleotides matching TRBD2. The CDR3 length is 14 residues. CDR1 SQVTM and CDR2 ANQGSEA come from the germline V gene. V trimming: 8 bases; J trimming: 3 bases; junction bases outside the gene matches: 10. The CDR3 coding sequence is TGCAGCCCTGGACTAGCGGCGGACCTCTACGAGCAGTACTTC. Protein sequence: CSPGLAADLYEQYF.

This clonotype was detected ten times or more. The rearrangement uses TRBV25-1 and TRBJ2-7, with D maybe TRBD1 (5 bases). Trimming pared 4 bases from V and 4 bases from J, leaving 11 bases between. This CDR3 is 13 amino acids long. Germline assignment: CDR1 MGHDK and CDR2 SYGVNS. CDR3 sequence reads: CASSGRVVYEQYF. CDR3 DNA sequence: TGTGCCAGCAGTGGCAGGGTAGTGTACGAGCAGTACTTC.

Worth noting for this clonotype: The junction and the germline gene differ at one end; a read error may be behind it. This chain links TRBV12-3 or TRBV12-4 with TRBJ2-5; D perhaps matches TRBD1 (5 bases). The CDR3 length is 14 residues. Here the CDR3 reads CASSRIRAQGTQYF. For the CDR3, the DNA is TGTGCCAGCAGCCGAATCAGGGCCCAAGGGACCCAGTACTTC.

This clonotype was counted between two and nine times. The chain joins TRBV7-9 to TRBJ2-7, with 10 bases matching TRBD1. The CDR3 extends over 13 amino acids. The germline CDR1 and CDR2 sequences are SEHNR and FQNEAQ (reference sequence). The trim removed 5 bases at V and 6 bases at J, leaving 4 bases unmatched. The CDR3 nucleotides read TGTGCCAGCAGCGGGGACAGGGGAAGCGAGCAGTACTTC. Residues: CASSGDRGSEQYF.

This clonotype has ten or more counts. This chain joins TRBV10-3 and TRBJ1-5; no reliable D call. This CDR3 comprises 14 residues. The germline V gene encodes CDR1 ENHRY and CDR2 SYGVKD. V was cut by 0 bases and J by 4 bases, with 7 bases left in between. CDR3 residues: CAISESTVNQPQHF. CDR3 in DNA: TGTGCCATCAGTGAGTCGACGGTGAATCAGCCCCAGCATTTT.

About this clonotype: The junction shows a germline mismatch at one end, possibly a read error. The chain employs TRBV10-3 and TRBJ1-4; no firm D call. From germline, CDR1 is ENHRY and CDR2 SYGVKD. The CDR3 has 17 residues. CDR3 region: CAISATGRTATNEKLLF. DNA of the CDR3: TGTGCCATCAGTGCTACGGGCAGGACGGCAACTAATGAAAAACTGTTATTT.

This clonotype was observed a handful of times. The chain joins TRBV12-3 or TRBV12-4 to TRBJ2-5, with TRBD2 matching over 9 bases. Trimming removed 8 bases from V and 5 bases from J; junction bases left unmatched: 6. CDR3 length: 13 amino acids. The CDR3 loop is CASGRTSDETQYF. In DNA form, the CDR3 reads TGTGCCAGCGGAAGGACTAGCGACGAGACCCAGTACTTC.

This clonotype has at least ten counts. The V call is TRBV29-1, the J call TRBJ2-5; D is ambiguous. CDR3 length: 12 residues. V dropped 3 bases and J dropped 1 base, with 6 bases sitting between them. Germline V gene lookup returns CDR1 SQVTM and CDR2 ANQGSEA. The CDR3 DNA sequence: TGCAGCGTTGAGCACCTCCAAGAGACCCAGTACTTC. Translation: CSVEHLQETQYF.

A few counts support this clonotype. The chain uses TRBV2 and TRBJ1-5, with D possibly TRBD1 on 5 matching bases. Germline assignment: CDR1 SNHLY and CDR2 FYNNEI. V gave up 5 bases and J gave up 4 bases, with 18 bases separating them. This CDR3 is 16 amino acids long. CDR3 nucleotide sequence: TGTGCCAGCAGTTTAGCCGCGGGACTGCAAAATCAGCCCCAGCATTTT. Residues: CASSLAAGLQNQPQHF.

The genes are TRBV24-1 and TRBJ2-2, with D hard to call. The V and J ends lost 6 bases and 2 bases respectively, with 15 bases between them. CDR1 and CDR2 from the germline V gene are KGHDR and SFDVKD. The CDR3 runs to 16 residues. CDR3 DNA sequence: TGTGCCACCAGTCCCCTCAACCTGGGTAACACCGGGGAGCTGTTTTTT. Protein: CATSPLNLGNTGELFF.

A word on this clonotype: A read error may explain this, as a much larger clone is one base away. The chain links TRBV7-9 to TRBJ2-5; 10 bases fit TRBD2. CDR3 length equals 14 residues. Per germline, CDR1 SEHNR and CDR2 FQNEAQ (reference sequence). The CDR3 is CACSGLAGVETQYF. Written as DNA, the CDR3 is TGTGCCTGCAGCGGGCTAGCGGGAGTAGAGACCCAGTACTTC.

The rearrangement joins TRBV12-3 or TRBV12-4 to TRBJ1-5; D unclear. This CDR3 is built from 12 residues. Trimming took 5 bases from V and 8 from J, leaving 10 bases between them. CDR3 amino acids: CASSPRPEPQHF. The CDR3 DNA reads as TGTGCCAGCAGTCCCAGGCCGGAGCCCCAGCATTTT.

The chain combines TRBV10-3 with TRBJ2-5, with unresolved D. The CDR3 extends over 16 amino acids. Trimming shortened V by 10 bases and J by 7 bases, and 28 bases separated the two germline ends. Germline assignment: CDR1 ENHRY and CDR2 SYGVKD. This chain's CDR3 is CASSPDIELNVVTQYF. The CDR3 nucleotides are TGTGCCAGCAGCCCCGATATCGAACTAAATGTTGTGACCCAGTACTTC.